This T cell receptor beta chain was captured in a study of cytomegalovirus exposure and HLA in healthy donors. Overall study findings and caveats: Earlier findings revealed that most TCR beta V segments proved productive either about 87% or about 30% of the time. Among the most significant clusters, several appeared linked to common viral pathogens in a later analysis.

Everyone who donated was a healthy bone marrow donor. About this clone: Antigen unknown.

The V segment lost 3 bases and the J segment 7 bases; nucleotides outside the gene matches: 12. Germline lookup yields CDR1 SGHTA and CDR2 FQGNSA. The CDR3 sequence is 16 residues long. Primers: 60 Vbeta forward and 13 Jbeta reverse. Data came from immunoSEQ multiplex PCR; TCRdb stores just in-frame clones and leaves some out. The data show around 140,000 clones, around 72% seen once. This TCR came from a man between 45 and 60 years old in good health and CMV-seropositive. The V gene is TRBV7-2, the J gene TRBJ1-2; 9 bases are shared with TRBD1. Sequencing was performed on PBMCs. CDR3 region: CASSFPTTGTGSGYTF. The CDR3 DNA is TGTGCCAGCAGCTTTCCCACCACCGGGACAGGGAGTGGCTACACCTTC. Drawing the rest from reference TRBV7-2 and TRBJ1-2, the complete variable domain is GAGVSQSPSNKVTEKGKDVELRCDPISGHTALYWYRQSLGQGLEFLIYFQGNSAPDKSGLPSDRFSAERTGGSVSTLTIQRTQQEDSAVYLCASSFPTTGTGSGYTFGSGTRLTVV.